These T cell receptor beta chains were read from a single sample in a study of cytomegalovirus exposure and HLA in healthy donors. TCRdb's copy holds only in-frame clones and misses some; the assay was immunoSEQ multiplex PCR. The data contain 130,000 to 150,000 clones, approximately 78% of them singletons. The sample comprised PBMCs. These receptors all stem from a female donor in good health and CMV-seronegative. CDR3s include the opening cysteine and the closing phenylalanine or tryptophan. Each record gives: D gene, clone size, V gene, J gene, CDR3 DNA, CDR3 protein. A D gene is named only where the DNA matches it firmly. Where a row states a size, it is once, few, many or the class of an expanded clone; other rows omit it.

>TRBD2|NA|TRBV15|TRBJ2-1
TGTGCCACCAGCGGAGGACTAGCGGGAGTTGTACGGAACAATGAGCAGTTCTTC
CATSGGLAGVVRNNEQFF
>NA|NA|TRBV27|TRBJ2-3
TGTGCCAGCAGTCCTCCCGGGGGAGATACGCAGTATTTT
CASSPPGGDTQYF
>NA|NA|TRBV30|TRBJ1-5
TGTGCCTGGAGCGTTCGGGGAGGTACCCCATATAGCAATCAGCCCCAGCATTTT
CAWSVRGGTPYSNQPQHF
>NA|NA|TRBV14|TRBJ2-7
TGTGCCAGCAGCTCCCCAAGGGGAGGAAAGGAGTACTTC
CASSSPRGGKEYF
>TRBD1|medium-sized|TRBV6-1|TRBJ1-2
TGTGCCAGCAGTGAATCTCGGACAGGGGGCGGTGGCTACACCTTC
CASSESRTGGGGYTF
>NA|NA|TRBV7-2|TRBJ1-1
TGTGCCAGCAGCTTACTTGGGGGGATGCCTGAAGCTTTCTTT
CASSLLGGMPEAFF
>TRBD2|NA|TRBV9|TRBJ2-1
TGTGCCAGCAGCGGGGGGACTAGCGGGAGACCCGCGAGCTCCTACAATGAGCAGTTCTTC
CASSGGTSGRPASSYNEQFF
>TRBD2|NA|TRBV7-2|TRBJ2-3
TGTGCCAGCAGCGTACCGACTAGCGGAAGCACAGATACGCAGTATTTT
CASSVPTSGSTDTQYF
>NA|few|TRBV28|TRBJ1-2
TGTGCCAGCAGTTTCTCCGAGGATTATGGCTACACCTTC
CASSFSEDYGYTF
>NA|NA|TRBV12-5|TRBJ1-2
TGTGCTAGTGGTTTGCTCTATGGCTACACCTTC
CASGLLYGYTF
>TRBD1|NA|TRBV9|TRBJ1-6
TGTGCCAGCAGCGCTGGGGACAGATTAAATTCACCCCTCCACTTT
CASSAGDRLNSPLHF
>TRBD1|NA|TRBV9|TRBJ1-2
TGTGCCAGCAGCGCACTCTCCGACAGGGGTTACCTAAACTTC
CASSALSDRGYLNF
>TRBD1|NA|TRBV6-1|TRBJ2-7
TGTGCCAGCAGTCTTGGGACAGGGGGCCGATACGAGCAGTACTTC
CASSLGTGGRYEQYF
>TRBD2|NA|TRBV7-3|TRBJ2-5
TGTGCCAGCAGCCGGGGGGTTCAAGAGACCCAGTACTTC
CASSRGVQETQYF
>NA|once|TRBV27|TRBJ1-5
TGTGCCAGCAAGTCTGGGCCACATCAGCCCCAGCATTTT
CASKSGPHQPQHF
>NA|NA|TRBV6-5|TRBJ1-2
TGTGCCAGCAGACAGGGAGCCTATGGCTACACCTTC
CASRQGAYGYTF
>TRBD1|NA|TRBV11-2|TRBJ2-5
TGTGCCAGCAGCTCCGGGGACAGGGAACGGGAGACCCAGTACTTC
CASSSGDRERETQYF
>NA|NA|TRBV28|TRBJ2-1
TGTGCCAGCAGTTTATTTCCGGGGACTTACAATGAGCAGTTCTTC
CASSLFPGTYNEQFF
>TRBD1|few|TRBV7-6|TRBJ1-5
TGTGCCAGCAGCTTAGGGGACAGGGGGACTCAGCCCCAGCATTTT
CASSLGDRGTQPQHF
>NA|NA|TRBV6-1|TRBJ2-7
TGTGCCAGCAGTGACTACAGCCGGATCTCCTACGAGCAGTACTTC
CASSDYSRISYEQYF
>NA|NA|TRBV29-1|TRBJ1-3
TGCAGCGTTGCAAGTTCCCCGAGCTCTGGAAACACCATATATTTT
CSVASSPSSGNTIYF
>NA|NA|TRBV9|TRBJ2-2
TGTGCCAGCAGCGTAGCCCCGGGAGACACCGGGGAGCTGTTTTTT
CASSVAPGDTGELFF
>NA|NA|TRBV25-1|TRBJ2-1
TGTGCCAGCAGTGCTTCCGGGTGGAATGAGCAGTTCTTC
CASSASGWNEQFF
>TRBD1|NA|TRBV28|TRBJ1-1
TGTGCCAGCAGTTCCCCGGGACAGGGGGGCACTGAAGCTTTCTTT
CASSSPGQGGTEAFF
>NA|NA|TRBV5-1|TRBJ2-3
TGCGCCAGCAGCTTGGATCTCTACACAGATACGCAGTATTTT
CASSLDLYTDTQYF
>NA|once|TRBV7-2|TRBJ1-4
TGTGCCAGCAGCTTGAAGGGACACTTAGTTGCAACTAATGAAAAACTGTTTTTT
CASSLKGHLVATNEKLFF